This TCR beta chain was recorded in a study of blood T cell repertoires in COVID-19. Looking at the study overall: Specimens from acute and convalescent COVID-19 originated in the United States, Italy and Spain.

Per the original data handling: Amplified reference gene primers provided the basis for estimating nucleated cell counts. The assay was immunoSEQ multiplex PCR, and TCRdb's table has in-frame clones only and misses some. The V and J calls and clone size are taken from that table; D and trimming were inferred from the DNA. This sample has more than 250,000 clones, with approximately 84% found just once. The CDR3 runs 15 residues. Trimming removed 8 bases from V and 3 bases from J; junction bases left unmatched: 5. Participant-reported clinical history was the basis for cohort assignment. Two negative PCRs, clearance, or symptom resolution were required of recovered Cohort 3 donors.

Material for sequencing was PBMCs or T cells enriched from blood (not recorded which). This TCR derives from a woman in her late teens or twenties who had recovered from COVID-19. The rearrangement joins TRBV23-1 to TRBJ2-2; TRBD1 aligns across 11 bases. TRBV23-1 is an ORF for which the function is uncertain. The CDR3 bases are TGCGCCAGCCGCCGGGACAGGGGGTACACCGGGGAGCTGTTTTTT. Protein sequence: CASRRDRGYTGELFF.